A single sample gave rise to the 6 T cell receptor beta chains below, sequenced in a study of graft-versus-host responses after intestinal transplantation. This table comes from immunoSEQ multiplex PCR, and its TCRdb copy is limited to in-frame clones, with some not included. In the table there are 88,000 or so clones, approximately 87% of which are singletons. These receptors have no known antigen. Material: unstimulated CD4+ T cells sorted from spleen or lymph node cells, obtained before intestinal transplant. These receptors were taken from a human donor who received an intestinal transplant.

This clone occurred once. V gene TRBV19 combines with J gene TRBJ1-5; D might be TRBD1 (5 bases). V was pared by 0 bases and J by 3 bases, with 15 bases between. The CDR3 contains 17 residues. Germline CDR1 is LNHDA and CDR2 is SQIVND (reference sequence). This CDR3 is CASSIDLRQILNQPQHF. CDR3 sequence (DNA): TGTGCCAGTAGTATAGATCTCCGACAGATACTCAATCAGCCCCAGCATTTT.

This chain connects TRBV2 to TRBJ1-2; D is uncertain. V lost 7 bases and J 4 bases, leaving 10 bases between the germline ends. CDR1 and CDR2 (germline): SNHLY, FYNNEI. The CDR3 contains 12 residues. CDR3 loop: CASTGSPYGYTF. Written as DNA, the CDR3 is TGTGCCAGCACCGGGTCGCCCTATGGCTACACCTTC.

The rearrangement uses TRBV29-1 and TRBJ2-5, with D possibly TRBD2 on 5 matching bases. In germline, CDR1 is SQVTM, CDR2 ANQGSEA. Trimming removed 6 bases at V and 0 bases at J, with 11 bases between. The CDR3 runs to 13 residues. The chain's CDR3 is CSVGNTYQETQYF. The CDR3 region has the DNA TGCAGCGTCGGGAACACGTACCAAGAGACCCAGTACTTC.

The chain uses TRBV7-6 and TRBJ2-6, with D possibly matching TRBD2 (6 bases). CDR3 size: 15 residues. The germline V gene has CDR1 SGHVS and CDR2 FNYEAQ. V was clipped by 8 bases and J by 1 base, with 12 bases between them. This chain's CDR3 is CASLGRDSGANVLTF. The CDR3 DNA reads TGTGCCAGCCTGGGGCGGGATTCTGGGGCCAACGTCCTGACTTTC. The full variable domain, its missing parts supplied by reference TRBV7-6 and TRBJ2-6, is GAGVSQSPRYKVTKRGQDVALRCDPISGHVSLYWYRQALGQGPEFLTYFNYEAQQDKSGLPNDRFSAERPEGSISTLTIQRTEQRDSAMYRCASLGRDSGANVLTFGAGSRLTVL.

This chain joins TRBV7-6 and TRBJ2-2, with TRBD1 matching 7 bases. This CDR3 has 13 residues. The germline V gene has CDR1 SGHVS and CDR2 FNYEAQ. The V and J ends lost 3 bases and 6 bases, in that order; junction bases with no gene match: 1. Here the CDR3 reads CASSFDRAGELFF. In DNA form, the CDR3 reads TGTGCCAGCAGCTTCGACAGGGCCGGGGAGCTGTTTTTT.

The chain recombines TRBV6-1 with TRBJ1-2; the D gene is possibly TRBD1 (5 bases). The V end was cut by 4 bases, the J end by 4 bases, with 16 bases between. Germline CDR1 reads MNHNS; CDR2 reads SASEGT. This CDR3 comprises 15 residues. The CDR3 is CASSAETRGGYGYTF. CDR3 coding DNA: TGTGCCAGCAGTGCCGAAACTCGGGGGGGCTATGGCTACACCTTC.